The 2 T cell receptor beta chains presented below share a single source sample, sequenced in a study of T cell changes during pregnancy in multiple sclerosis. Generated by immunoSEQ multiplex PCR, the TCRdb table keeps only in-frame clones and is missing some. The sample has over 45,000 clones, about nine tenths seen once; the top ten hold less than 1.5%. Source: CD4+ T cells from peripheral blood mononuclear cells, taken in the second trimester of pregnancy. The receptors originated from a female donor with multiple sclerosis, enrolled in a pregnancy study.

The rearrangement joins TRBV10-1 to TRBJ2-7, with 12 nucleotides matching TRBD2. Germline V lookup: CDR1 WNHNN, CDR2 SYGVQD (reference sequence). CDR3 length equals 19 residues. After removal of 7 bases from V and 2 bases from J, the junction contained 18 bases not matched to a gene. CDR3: CASTYPGTTSSGRAYEQYF. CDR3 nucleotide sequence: TGCGCCAGCACATACCCGGGGACTACTTCTAGCGGGAGGGCCTACGAGCAGTACTTC.

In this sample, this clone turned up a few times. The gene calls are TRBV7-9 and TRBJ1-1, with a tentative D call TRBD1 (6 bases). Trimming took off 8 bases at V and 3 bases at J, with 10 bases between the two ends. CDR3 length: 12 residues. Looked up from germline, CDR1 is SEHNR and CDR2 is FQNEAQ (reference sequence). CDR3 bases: TGTGCCAGCTGCGCAGGGGACACTGAAGCTTTCTTT. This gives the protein CASCAGDTEAFF.